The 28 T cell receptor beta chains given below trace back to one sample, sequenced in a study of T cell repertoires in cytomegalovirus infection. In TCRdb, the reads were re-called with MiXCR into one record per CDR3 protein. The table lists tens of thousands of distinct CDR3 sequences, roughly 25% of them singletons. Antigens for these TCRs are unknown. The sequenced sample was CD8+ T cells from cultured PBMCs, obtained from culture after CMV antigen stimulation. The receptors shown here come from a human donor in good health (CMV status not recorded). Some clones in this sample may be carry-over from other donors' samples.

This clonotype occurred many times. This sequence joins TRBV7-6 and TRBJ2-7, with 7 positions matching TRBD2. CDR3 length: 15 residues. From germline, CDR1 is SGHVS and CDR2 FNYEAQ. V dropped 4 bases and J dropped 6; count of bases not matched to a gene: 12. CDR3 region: CASSSPGGSSREQYF. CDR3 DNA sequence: TGTGCCAGCAGCTCCCCCGGGGGGAGTTCCCGCGAGCAGTACTTC.

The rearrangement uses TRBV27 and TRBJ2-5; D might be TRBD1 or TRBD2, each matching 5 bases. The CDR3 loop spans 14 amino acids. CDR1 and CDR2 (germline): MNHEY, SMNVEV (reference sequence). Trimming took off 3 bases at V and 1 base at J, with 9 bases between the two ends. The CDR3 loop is CASSLRGFQETQYF. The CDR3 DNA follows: TGTGCCAGCAGTTTGAGGGGCTTCCAAGAGACCCAGTACTTC.

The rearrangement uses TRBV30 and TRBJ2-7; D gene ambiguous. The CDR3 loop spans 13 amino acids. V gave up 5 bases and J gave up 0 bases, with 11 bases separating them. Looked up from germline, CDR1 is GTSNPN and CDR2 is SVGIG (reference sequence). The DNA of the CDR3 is TGTGCCTGGTGGGATGGGGTCTCCTACGAGCAGTACTTC. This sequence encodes CAWWDGVSYEQYF.

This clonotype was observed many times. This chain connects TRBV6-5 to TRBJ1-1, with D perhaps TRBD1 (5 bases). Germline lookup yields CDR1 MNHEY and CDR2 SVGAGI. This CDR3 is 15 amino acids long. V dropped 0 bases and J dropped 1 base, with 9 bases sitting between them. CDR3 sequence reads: CASSYSAGPNTEAFF. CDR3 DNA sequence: TGTGCCAGCAGTTACTCGGCGGGGCCGAACACTGAAGCTTTCTTT.

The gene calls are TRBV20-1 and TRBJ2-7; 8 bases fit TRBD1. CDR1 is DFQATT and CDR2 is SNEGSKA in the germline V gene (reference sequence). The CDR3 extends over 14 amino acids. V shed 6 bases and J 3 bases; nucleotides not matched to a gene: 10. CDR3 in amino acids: CSAEDRDFLYEQYF. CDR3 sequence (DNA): TGCAGTGCCGAGGACAGGGATTTTCTCTACGAGCAGTACTTC.

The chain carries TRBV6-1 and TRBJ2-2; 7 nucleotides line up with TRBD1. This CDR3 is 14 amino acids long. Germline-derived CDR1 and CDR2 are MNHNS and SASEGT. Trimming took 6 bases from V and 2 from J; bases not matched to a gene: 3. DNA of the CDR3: TGTGCCAGCAGGAGGGACAGAAACACCGGGGAGCTGTTTTTT. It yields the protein CASRRDRNTGELFF.

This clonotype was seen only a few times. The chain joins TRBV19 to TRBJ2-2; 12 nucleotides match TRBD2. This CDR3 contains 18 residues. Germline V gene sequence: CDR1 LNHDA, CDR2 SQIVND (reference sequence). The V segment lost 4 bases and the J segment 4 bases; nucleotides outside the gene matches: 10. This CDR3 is CASSKNLAGGPGTGELFF. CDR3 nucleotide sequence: TGTGCCAGTAGTAAAAACCTAGCGGGAGGGCCGGGCACCGGGGAGCTGTTTTTT.

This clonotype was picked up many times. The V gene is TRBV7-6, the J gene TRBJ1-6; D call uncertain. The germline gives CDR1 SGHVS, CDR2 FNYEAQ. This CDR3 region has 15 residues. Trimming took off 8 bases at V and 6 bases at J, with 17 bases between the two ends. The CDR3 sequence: CASRVSDGANSPLHF. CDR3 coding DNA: TGTGCCAGCCGTGTCAGCGACGGAGCTAATTCACCCCTCCACTTT.

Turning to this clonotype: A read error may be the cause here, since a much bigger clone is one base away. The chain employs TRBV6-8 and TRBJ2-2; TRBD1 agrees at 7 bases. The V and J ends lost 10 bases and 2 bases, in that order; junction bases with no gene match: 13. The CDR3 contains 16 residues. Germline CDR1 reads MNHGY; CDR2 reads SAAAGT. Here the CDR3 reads CANRRGQSRNTGELFF. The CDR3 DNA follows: TGTGCCAACAGAAGGGGACAGAGCCGAAACACCGGGGAGCTGTTTTTT.

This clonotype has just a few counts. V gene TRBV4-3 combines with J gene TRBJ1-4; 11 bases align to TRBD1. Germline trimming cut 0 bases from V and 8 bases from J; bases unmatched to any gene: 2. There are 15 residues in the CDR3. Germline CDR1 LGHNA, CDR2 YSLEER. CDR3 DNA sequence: TGCGCCAGCAGCCAAGAGGACAGGGGGCAAGAAAAACTGTTTTTT. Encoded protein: CASSQEDRGQEKLFF.

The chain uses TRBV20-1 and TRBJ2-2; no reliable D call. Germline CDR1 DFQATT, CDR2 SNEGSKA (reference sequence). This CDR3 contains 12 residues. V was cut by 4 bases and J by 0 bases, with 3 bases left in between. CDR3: CSANPNTGELFF. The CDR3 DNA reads TGCAGTGCTAATCCGAACACCGGGGAGCTGTTTTTT.

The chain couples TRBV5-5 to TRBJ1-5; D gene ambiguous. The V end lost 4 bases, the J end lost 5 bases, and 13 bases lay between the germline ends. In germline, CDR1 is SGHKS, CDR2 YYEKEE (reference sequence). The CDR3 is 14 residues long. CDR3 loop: CASSPKAGDQPQHF. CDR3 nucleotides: TGTGCCAGCAGCCCGAAGGCAGGCGATCAGCCCCAGCATTTT.

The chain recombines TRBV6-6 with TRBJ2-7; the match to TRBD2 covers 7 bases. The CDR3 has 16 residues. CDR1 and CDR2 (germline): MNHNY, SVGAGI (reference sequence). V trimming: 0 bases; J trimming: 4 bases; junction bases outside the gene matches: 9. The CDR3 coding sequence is TGTGCCAGCAGTTACTCGGCGGGAGCGTCTCAGTACGAGCAGTACTTC. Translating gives CASSYSAGASQYEQYF.

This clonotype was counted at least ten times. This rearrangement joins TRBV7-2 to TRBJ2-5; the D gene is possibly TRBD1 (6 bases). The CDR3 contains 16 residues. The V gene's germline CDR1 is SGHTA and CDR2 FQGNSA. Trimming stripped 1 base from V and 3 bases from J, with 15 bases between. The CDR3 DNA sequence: TGTGCCAGCAGCTTAGGGGGGCGCGGGTTTGAAGAGACCCAGTACTTC. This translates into CASSLGGRGFEETQYF.

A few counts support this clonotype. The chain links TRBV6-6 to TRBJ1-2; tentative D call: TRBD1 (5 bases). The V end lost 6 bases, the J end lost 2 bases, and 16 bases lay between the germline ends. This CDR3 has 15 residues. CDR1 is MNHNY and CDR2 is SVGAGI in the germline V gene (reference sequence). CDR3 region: CASRKTGADNYGYTF. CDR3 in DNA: TGTGCCAGCAGAAAAACAGGCGCCGACAACTATGGCTACACCTTC.

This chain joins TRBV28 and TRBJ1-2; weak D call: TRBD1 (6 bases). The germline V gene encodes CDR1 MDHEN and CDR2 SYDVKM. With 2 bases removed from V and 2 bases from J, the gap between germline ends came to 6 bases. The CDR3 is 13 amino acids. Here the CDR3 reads CASSLRGNYGYTF. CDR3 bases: TGTGCCAGCAGTTTAAGGGGGAACTATGGCTACACCTTC.

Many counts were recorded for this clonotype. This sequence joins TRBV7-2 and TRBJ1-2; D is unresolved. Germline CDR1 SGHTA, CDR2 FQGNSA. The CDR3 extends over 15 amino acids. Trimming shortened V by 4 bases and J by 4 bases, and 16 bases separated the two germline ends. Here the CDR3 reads CASSSSGRRPYGYTF. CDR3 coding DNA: TGTGCCAGCAGCTCCTCCGGGAGGCGACCCTATGGCTACACCTTC.

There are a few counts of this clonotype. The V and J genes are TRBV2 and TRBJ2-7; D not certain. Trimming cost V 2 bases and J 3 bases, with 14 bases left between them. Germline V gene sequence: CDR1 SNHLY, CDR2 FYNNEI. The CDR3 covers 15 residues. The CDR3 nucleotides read TGTGCCAGCAGTGAACGACCCGACCCAGACTACGAGCAGTACTTC. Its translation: CASSERPDPDYEQYF.

The CDR3 region is CASSPDTLNTEAFF. The DNA for the CDR3 is TGTGCCAGCAGCCCGGACACTTTGAACACTGAAGCTTTCTTT. The chain links TRBV7-6 to TRBJ1-1; tentatively, D is TRBD1 (5 bases). V gave up 5 bases and J gave up 0 bases, with 10 bases separating them. The CDR3 is made up of 14 amino acids. Germline CDR1 and CDR2: SGHVS and FNYEAQ. The variable domain in full, completed from reference TRBV7-6 and TRBJ1-1, reads GAGVSQSPRYKVTKRGQDVALRCDPISGHVSLYWYRQALGQGPEFLTYFNYEAQQDKSGLPNDRFSAERPEGSISTLTIQRTEQRDSAMYRCASSPDTLNTEAFFGQGTRLTVV.

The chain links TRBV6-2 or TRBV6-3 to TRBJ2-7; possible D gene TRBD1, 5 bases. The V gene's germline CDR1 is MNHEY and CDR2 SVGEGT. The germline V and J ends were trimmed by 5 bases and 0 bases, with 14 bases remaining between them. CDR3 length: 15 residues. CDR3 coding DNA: TGTGCCAGCAGTAACCAACAGGAAAGCTCCTACGAGCAGTACTTC. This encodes CASSNQQESSYEQYF.

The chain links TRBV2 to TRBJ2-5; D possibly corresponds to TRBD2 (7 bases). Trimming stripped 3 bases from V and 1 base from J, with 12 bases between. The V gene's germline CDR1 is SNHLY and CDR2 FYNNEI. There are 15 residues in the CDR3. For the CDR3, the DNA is TGTGCCAGCAGTGATGGCGGGGGCCTCCAAGAGACCCAGTACTTC. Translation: CASSDGGGLQETQYF.

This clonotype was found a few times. CDR3 sequence reads: CASRSGESGNTIYF. CDR3 nucleotides: TGTGCCAGCAGGTCCGGCGAATCAGGAAACACCATATATTTT. The J gene is TRBJ1-3, the V gene TRBV7-9; D is undetermined. Germline assignment: CDR1 SEHNR and CDR2 FQNEAQ (reference sequence). Trimming shortened V by 6 bases and J by 4 bases, and 13 bases separated the two germline ends. This CDR3 has 14 amino acids. The variable domain in full, with the rest retrieved from reference TRBV7-9 and TRBJ1-3, is DTGVSQNPRHKITKRGQNVTFRCDPISEHNRLYWYRQTLGQGPEFLTYFQNEAQLEKSRLLSDRFSAERPKGSFSTLEIQRTEQGDSAMYLCASRSGESGNTIYFGEGSWLTVV.

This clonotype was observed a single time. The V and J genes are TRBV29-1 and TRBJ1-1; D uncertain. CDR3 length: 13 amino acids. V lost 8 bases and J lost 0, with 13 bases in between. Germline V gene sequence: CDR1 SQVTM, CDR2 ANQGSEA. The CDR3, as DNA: TGCAGCCACACGAGCGTGGTGAACACTGAAGCTTTCTTT. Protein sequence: CSHTSVVNTEAFF.

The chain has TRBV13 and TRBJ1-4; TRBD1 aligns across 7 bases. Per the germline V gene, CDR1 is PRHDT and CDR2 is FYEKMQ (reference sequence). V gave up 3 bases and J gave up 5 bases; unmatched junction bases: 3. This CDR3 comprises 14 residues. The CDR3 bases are TGTGCCAGCAGCTTCGGGACAGTCAATGAAAAACTGTTTTTT. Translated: CASSFGTVNEKLFF.

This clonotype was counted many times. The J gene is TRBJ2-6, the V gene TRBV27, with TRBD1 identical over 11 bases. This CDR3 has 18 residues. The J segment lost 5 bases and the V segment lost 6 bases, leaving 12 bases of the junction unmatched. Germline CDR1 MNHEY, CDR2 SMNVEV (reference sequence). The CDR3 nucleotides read TGTGCCAGCAGCAAGGGACAGGGGGTCGTAGTAAGGGCCAACGTCCTGACTTTC. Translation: CASSKGQGVVVRANVLTF.

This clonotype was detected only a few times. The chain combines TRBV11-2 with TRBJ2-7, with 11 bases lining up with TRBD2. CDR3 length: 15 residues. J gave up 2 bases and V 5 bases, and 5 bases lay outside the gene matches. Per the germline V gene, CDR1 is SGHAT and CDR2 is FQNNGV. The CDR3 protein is CASSLTSGVTYEQYF. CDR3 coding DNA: TGTGCCAGCAGCCTGACTAGCGGGGTCACCTACGAGCAGTACTTC. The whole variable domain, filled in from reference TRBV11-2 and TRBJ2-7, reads EAGVAQSPRYKIIEKRQSVAFWCNPISGHATLYWYQQILGQGPKLLIQFQNNGVVDDSQLPKDRFSAERLKGVDSTLKIQPAKLEDSAVYLCASSLTSGVTYEQYFGPGTRLTVT.

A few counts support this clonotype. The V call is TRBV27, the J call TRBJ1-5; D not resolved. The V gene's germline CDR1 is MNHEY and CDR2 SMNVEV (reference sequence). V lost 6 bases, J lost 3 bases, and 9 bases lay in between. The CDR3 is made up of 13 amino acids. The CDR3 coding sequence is TGTGCCAGCAGCCACGGCCCCAATCAGCCCCAGCATTTT. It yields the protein CASSHGPNQPQHF.

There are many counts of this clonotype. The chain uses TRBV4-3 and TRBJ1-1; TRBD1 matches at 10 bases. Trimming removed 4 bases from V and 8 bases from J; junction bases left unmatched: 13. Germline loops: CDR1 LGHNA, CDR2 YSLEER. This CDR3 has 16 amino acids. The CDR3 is CASSLTPGTGAGEAFF. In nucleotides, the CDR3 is TGCGCCAGCAGCCTCACCCCGGGGACAGGGGCCGGGGAAGCTTTCTTT.